The 15 T cell receptor beta chains presented below share a single source sample, sequenced in a study of OX40 agonist ivuxolimab in advanced cancers. Libraries were prepared by immunoSEQ multiplex PCR; TCRdb keeps only in-frame clonotypes and omits some of them. Of 30,000 to 40,000 clones listed, 80% to 90% are singletons. Here the sequenced sample was CD4+ or CD8+ T cells sorted from blood, taken in a trial of the OX40 agonist ivuxolimab. The receptors originated from an adult with an advanced solid tumor such as melanoma, head and neck, liver or kidney cancer.

The V gene is TRBV12-5, the J gene TRBJ1-2; TRBD1 is a possible D gene (6 bases). The CDR3 is 17 amino acids. The V gene lost 6 bases and the J gene lost 0 bases, with 20 bases spanning the gap. Germline values: CDR1 LGHNT, CDR2 FRNRAP. The CDR3 is CASGLFPWTASNYGYTF. The CDR3 bases are TGTGCTAGTGGCCTCTTTCCTTGGACAGCCTCTAACTATGGCTACACCTTC.

The chain joins TRBV7-2 to TRBJ2-1, with D perhaps matching TRBD2 (5 bases). V lost 8 bases and J 5 bases, leaving 16 bases between the germline ends. The CDR3 spans 14 residues. Germline loops: CDR1 SGHTA, CDR2 FQGNSA. The CDR3 sequence: CASRPRGLNNEQFF. Written as DNA, the CDR3 is TGTGCCAGCCGCCCCCGGGGTTTAAACAATGAGCAGTTCTTC.

This clone has more than one count but fewer than ten. The V call is TRBV30, the J call TRBJ1-1; 10 nucleotides match TRBD1. The CDR3 loop spans 14 amino acids. The trim removed 4 bases at V and 5 bases at J, leaving 7 bases unmatched. The germline V gene has CDR1 GTSNPN and CDR2 SVGIG (reference sequence). CDR3 DNA: TGTGCCTGGACCACCGGGACAGGGGTTACTGAAGCTTTCTTT. It is translated as CAWTTGTGVTEAFF.

The chain couples TRBV11-3 to TRBJ2-3; no clear D gene. The CDR3 extends over 15 amino acids. Germline lookup yields CDR1 SGHNT and CDR2 YENEEA. Trimming left V 0 bases short and J 0 bases short, with 7 bases between. This CDR3 is CASSLESGSTDTQYF. As DNA, the CDR3 is TGTGCCAGCAGCTTAGAGTCTGGCAGCACAGATACGCAGTATTTT.

Turning to this clone: In the same sample, other DNA sequences code for this CDR3. The chain carries TRBV2 and TRBJ2-7; no clear D. In germline, CDR1 is SNHLY, CDR2 FYNNEI. CDR3 length: 11 amino acids. Trimming removed 6 bases at V and 1 base at J, with 4 bases between. Here the CDR3 DNA reads TGTGCCAGCAGCCCGTCCTACGAGCAGTACTTC. Residues: CASSPSYEQYF.

V is TRBV2 and J is TRBJ2-3; 7 bases fit TRBD2. This CDR3 is 12 amino acids long. The junction had 2 bases not matched to a gene; V was cut back by 8 bases and J by 3 bases. The germline CDR1 and CDR2 sequences are SNHLY and FYNNEI. The chain's CDR3 is CASRGGTDTQYF. For the CDR3, the DNA is TGTGCCAGCCGCGGGGGTACAGATACGCAGTATTTT.

Only one count was recorded for this clone. The gene calls are TRBV7-9 and TRBJ2-5; the D is unclear. The ends were cut back, 5 bases at V and 5 bases at J, with 15 bases in the middle. The germline CDR1 and CDR2 sequences are SEHNR and FQNEAQ (reference sequence). This CDR3 has 14 amino acids. The DNA for the CDR3 is TGTGCCAGCAGCACGGCAGGCAGCCAGGAGACCCAGTACTTC. It yields the protein CASSTAGSQETQYF.

This rearrangement joins TRBV19 to TRBJ2-5, with unresolved D. Germline-derived CDR1 and CDR2 are LNHDA and SQIVND (reference sequence). V lost 6 bases and J 5 bases, leaving 13 bases between the germline ends. The CDR3 sequence is 13 residues long. The CDR3 reads CASSPFLGETQYF. CDR3 in DNA: TGTGCCAGTAGCCCCTTTCTAGGGGAGACCCAGTACTTC.

The chain is built from TRBV25-1 and TRBJ1-5, with D unresolved. In germline, CDR1 is MGHDK, CDR2 SYGVNS. CDR3 length: 13 residues. V was shortened by 5 bases and J by 7 bases, with 12 bases between the two germline ends. CDR3 amino acids: CASSPTLGQPQHF. The CDR3, as DNA: TGTGCCAGCAGTCCCACCTTGGGGCAGCCCCAGCATTTT.

J is TRBJ1-3 and V is TRBV4-3; D uncertain. The CDR3 loop spans 14 amino acids. Trimming left V 0 bases short and J 4 bases short, with 7 bases between. The germline gives CDR1 LGHNA, CDR2 YSLEER. The CDR3 DNA follows: TGCGCCAGCAGCCAAGATTCTCAGGGAAACACCATATATTTT. It translates to CASSQDSQGNTIYF.

The CDR3 is CASSLDQGTNEKLFF. In DNA, the CDR3 is TGTGCCAGCAGCTTGGACCAGGGAACTAATGAAAAACTGTTTTTT. This sequence joins TRBV5-4 and TRBJ1-4, with D perhaps matching TRBD1 (5 bases). V was shortened by 0 bases and J by 1 base, with 7 bases between the two germline ends. The CDR3 length is 15 residues. The germline V gene has CDR1 SGHNT and CDR2 YYREEE (reference sequence).

The V call is TRBV28, the J call TRBJ2-7; D perhaps matches TRBD1 (6 bases). The length of the CDR3 is 13 residues. The V and J ends lost 6 bases and 4 bases respectively, with 13 bases between them. Looked up from germline, CDR1 is MDHEN and CDR2 is SYDVKM. The DNA of the CDR3 is TGTGCCAGCAGGGACAGCTCTGGGTACGAGCAGTACTTC. Encoded protein: CASRDSSGYEQYF.

The CDR3 here is CASSVGGGPTYEQYF. Here the CDR3 DNA reads TGTGCCAGCAGCGTAGGAGGGGGCCCGACCTACGAGCAGTACTTC. The genes are TRBV9 and TRBJ2-7; 7 bases line up with TRBD1. Germline V CDR1 and CDR2: SGDLS, YYNGEE. The V segment lost 0 bases and the J segment 2 bases; nucleotides outside the gene matches: 5. The CDR3 has 15 residues. Together with reference TRBV9 and TRBJ2-7, the CDR3 gives the full variable domain: DSGVTQTPKHLITATGQRVTLRCSPRSGDLSVYWYQQSLDQGLQFLIQYYNGEERAKGNILERFSAQQFPDLHSELNLSSLELGDSALYFCASSVGGGPTYEQYFGPGTRLTVT.

The rearrangement links TRBV5-6 to TRBJ2-5; 8 nucleotides line up with TRBD2. Near its end, the DNA agrees better with TRBJ2-7, so the J call may be wrong. CDR3 length: 16 amino acids. Germline V gives CDR1 SGHDT, CDR2 YYEEEE. CDR3 residues: CASSLPAGALSYEQYF. The CDR3 DNA is TGTGCCAGCAGCTTGCCAGCGGGGGCGCTATCCTACGAGCAGTACTTC.

The V call is TRBV6-6, the J call TRBJ2-7, with D unresolved. Germline values: CDR1 MNHNY, CDR2 SVGAGI (reference sequence). The CDR3 is 11 amino acids. The germline V and J ends were trimmed by 5 bases and 2 bases, with 4 bases remaining between them. The DNA for the CDR3 is TGTGCCAGCAGTGGACCCTACGAGCAGTACTTC. Translated: CASSGPYEQYF.